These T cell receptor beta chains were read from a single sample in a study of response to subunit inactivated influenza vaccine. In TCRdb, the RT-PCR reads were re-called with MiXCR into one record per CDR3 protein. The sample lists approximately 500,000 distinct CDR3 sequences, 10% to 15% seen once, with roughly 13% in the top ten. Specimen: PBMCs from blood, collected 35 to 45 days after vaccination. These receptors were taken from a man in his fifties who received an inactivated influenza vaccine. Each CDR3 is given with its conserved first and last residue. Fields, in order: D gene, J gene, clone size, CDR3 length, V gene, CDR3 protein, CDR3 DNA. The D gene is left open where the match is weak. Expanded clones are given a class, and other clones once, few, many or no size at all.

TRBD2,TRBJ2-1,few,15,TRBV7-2,CASSFGLAVYNEQFF,TGTGCCAGCAGCTTTGGACTAGCGGTTTACAATGAGCAGTTCTTC
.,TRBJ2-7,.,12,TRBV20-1,CSARTQGIGQYF,TGCAGTGCCAGGACCCAGGGGATCGGGCAGTACTTC
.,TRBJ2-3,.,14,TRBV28,CASSLSQGTDTQYF,TGTGCCAGCAGTTTATCCCAGGGAACAGATACGCAGTATTTT
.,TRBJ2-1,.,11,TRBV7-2,CASSFVGEQFF,TGTGCCAGCAGCTTTGTTGGAGAGCAGTTCTTC
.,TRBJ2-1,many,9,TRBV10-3,CAIGNEQFF,TGTGCCATCGGTAATGAGCAGTTCTTC
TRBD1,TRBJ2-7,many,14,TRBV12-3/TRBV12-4,CASGPGQGTYEQYF,TGTGCCAGTGGCCCGGGACAGGGGACCTACGAGCAGTACTTC
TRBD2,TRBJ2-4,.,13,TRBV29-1,CSAGRGLGNIQYF,TGCAGCGCCGGGCGGGGACTAGGAAACATTCAGTACTTC
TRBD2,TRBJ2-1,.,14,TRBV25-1,CASAAGGSSNEQFF,TGTGCCAGCGCAGCGGGAGGGTCTAGCAATGAGCAGTTCTTC
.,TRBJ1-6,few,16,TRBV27,CASSLSAETYNSPLHF,TGTGCCAGCAGTTTATCGGCCGAAACCTATAATTCACCCCTCCACTTT
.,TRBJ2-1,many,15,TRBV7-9,CASSFSSLADNEQFF,TGTGCCAGCAGCTTTAGTAGCTTGGCCGACAATGAGCAGTTCTTC
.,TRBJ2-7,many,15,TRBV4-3,CASSQDPAVSYEQYF,TGCGCCAGCAGCCAAGATCCAGCAGTCTCCTACGAGCAGTACTTC
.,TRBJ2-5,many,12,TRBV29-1,CSVELGRETQYF,TGCAGCGTTGAATTGGGTAGGGAGACCCAGTACTTC
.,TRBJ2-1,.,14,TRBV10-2,CASSAGPFSNEQFF,TGCGCCAGCAGTGCGGGCCCCTTCTCCAATGAGCAGTTCTTC
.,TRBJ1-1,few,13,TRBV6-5,CASSLVRDYEAFF,TGTGCCAGCAGTTTAGTTAGAGATTATGAAGCTTTCTTT
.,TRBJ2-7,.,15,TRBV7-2,CASSLERVPSYEQYF,TGTGCCAGCAGCTTGGAAAGGGTTCCCTCCTACGAGCAGTACTTC
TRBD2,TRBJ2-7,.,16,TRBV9,CASSVTGVAGVREQYF,TGTGCCAGCAGCGTCACAGGTGTAGCGGGAGTTCGGGAGCAGTACTTC
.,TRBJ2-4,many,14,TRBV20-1,CSARDWFSKNIQYF,TGCAGTGCTAGAGATTGGTTTTCCAAAAACATTCAGTACTTC
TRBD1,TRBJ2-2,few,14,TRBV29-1,CSVDAQGDTGELFF,TGCAGCGTTGACGCACAGGGGGACACCGGGGAGCTGTTTTTT
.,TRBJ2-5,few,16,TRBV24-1,CATSDPRTAAQETQYF,TGTGCCACCAGTGATCCGCGGACAGCTGCGCAAGAGACCCAGTACTTC
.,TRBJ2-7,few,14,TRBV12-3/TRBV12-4,CASSSEGRSYEQYF,TGTGCCAGCAGTTCAGAGGGGAGATCCTACGAGCAGTACTTC
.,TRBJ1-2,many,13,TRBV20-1,CSAEWTANYGYTF,TGCAGTGCTGAATGGACAGCTAACTATGGCTACACCTTC
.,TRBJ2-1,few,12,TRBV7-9,CASSLSTREQFF,TGTGCCAGCAGCTTATCTACACGTGAGCAGTTCTTC
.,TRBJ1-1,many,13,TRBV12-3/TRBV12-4,CASSPPAWTEAFF,TGTGCCAGCAGTCCGCCGGCCTGGACTGAAGCTTTCTTT